The 30 T cell receptor beta chains given below trace back to one sample, sequenced in a study of T cells in Graves' hyperthyroidism and ophthalmopathy. RNA transcripts gave rise to amplified TCR beta CDR3 regions. The TCR CDR3 first-round RT-PCR relied on the HTBI primer set. TCRdb fed the multiplex PCR reads into MiXCR, producing one record per CDR3 protein. The sample has more than 500,000 distinct CDR3 sequences, roughly 15% seen once; the top ten hold around 4.5%. Sample: blood. These TCRs come from a woman in her 40s with Graves' ophthalmopathy.

This clonotype was observed at least ten times. The chain is built from TRBV11-3 and TRBJ1-2, with D unresolved. The germline V gene has CDR1 SGHNT and CDR2 YENEEA. The CDR3 is 13 residues long. The V gene lost 1 base and the J gene lost 6 bases, with 9 bases spanning the gap. The CDR3 loop is CASSLGTSHGYTF. As DNA, the CDR3 is TGTGCCAGCAGCTTAGGCACTTCACATGGCTACACCTTC.

The chain is built from TRBV7-2 and TRBJ2-5; D is perhaps TRBD1 (5 bases). CDR1 is SGHTA and CDR2 is FQGNSA in the germline V gene. Trimming took off 2 bases at V and 6 bases at J, with 10 bases between the two ends. The CDR3 has 13 residues. CDR3 protein: CASSLQGIQTQYF. For the CDR3, the DNA is TGTGCCAGCAGCTTACAGGGAATTCAGACCCAGTACTTC.

This chain joins TRBV12-3 or TRBV12-4 and TRBJ2-3, with D perhaps TRBD1 (6 bases). The V and J ends lost 5 bases and 5 bases respectively, with 11 bases between them. This CDR3 spans 13 amino acids. The CDR3 region is CASSVGAEDTQYF. The CDR3 DNA reads as TGTGCCAGCAGTGTGGGGGCTGAAGATACGCAGTATTTT.

CDR3 sequence (DNA): TGCAGCGTTTCAGGGGGAGCTTTGGATGGCTACACCTTC. Translating it yields CSVSGGALDGYTF. The V call is TRBV29-1, the J call TRBJ1-2; 7 positions agree with TRBD1. Per germline, CDR1 SQVTM and CDR2 ANQGSEA. The CDR3 is 13 residues long. V was pared by 5 bases and J by 6 bases, with 9 bases of the junction left unmatched.

As to this clonotype: A much larger clonotype is one base distant, so this may be a read error. The rearrangement uses TRBV28 and TRBJ1-1, with D tentatively TRBD1 (6 bases). This CDR3 has 17 residues. Germline-derived CDR1 and CDR2 are MDHEN and SYDVKM. Trimming shortened V by 1 base and J by 4 bases, and 19 bases separated the two germline ends. The CDR3 DNA follows: TGTGCCAGCAGTTTATTCAACTCTTCGGGGGCACGCACTGAAGCTTTCTTT. It is translated as CASSLFNSSGARTEAFF.

This clonotype occurred many times. V usage is TRBV19 and J usage is TRBJ2-2, with 7 bases matching TRBD1. The CDR3 runs 15 residues. The ends lost 9 bases at V and 0 bases at J; junction bases unmatched: 7. Germline V CDR1 and CDR2: LNHDA, SQIVND (reference sequence). DNA of the CDR3: TGTGCCAGCAGTTTAGGGACAGCGAACACCGGGGAGCTGTTTTTT. It is translated as CASSLGTANTGELFF.

The V gene is TRBV6-2 or TRBV6-3, the J gene TRBJ2-3; 8 bases are a match to TRBD1. Germline trimming cut 0 bases from V and 6 bases from J; bases unmatched to any gene: 17. The CDR3 is 19 residues long. The V gene's germline CDR1 is MNHEY and CDR2 SVGEGT. CDR3 loop: CASSYSLGRDRTPLDTQYF. CDR3 bases: TGTGCCAGCAGTTACTCACTAGGGCGGGACAGGACCCCTCTGGATACGCAGTATTTT.

The V and J genes are TRBV7-3 and TRBJ2-5; D is unresolved. The germline CDR1 and CDR2 sequences are SGHTA and FQGTGA. The V end was cut by 5 bases, the J end by 4 bases, with 17 bases between. This CDR3 comprises 15 residues. The CDR3 bases are TGTGCCAGCAGCACTCTAGGAAACCCGGGAGAGACCCAGTACTTC. Residues: CASSTLGNPGETQYF.

J is TRBJ2-5 and V is TRBV18; unclear D gene. This CDR3 comprises 12 residues. V lost 6 bases and J lost 4, with 9 bases in between. CDR1 is KGHSH, CDR2 LQKENI, per germline. CDR3 DNA sequence: TGTGCCAGCTCGATAGACGCAGAGACCCAGTACTTC. Protein sequence: CASSIDAETQYF. The full variable domain, completed using reference TRBV18 and TRBJ2-5, is NAGVMQNPRHLVRRRGQEARLRCSPMKGHSHVYWYRQLPEEGLKFMVYLQKENIIDESGMPKERFSAEFPKEGPSILRIQQVVRGDSAAYFCASSIDAETQYFGPGTRLLVL.

This clonotype was seen many times. This chain links TRBV29-1 with TRBJ1-1, with 9 positions matching TRBD1. This CDR3 comprises 14 residues. Germline loops: CDR1 SQVTM, CDR2 ANQGSEA. With V trimmed by 6 bases and J by 8 bases, 13 bases remained unmatched. The CDR3 here is CSVGRPGQGSEAFF. The CDR3, as DNA: TGCAGCGTGGGCCGTCCGGGACAGGGAAGCGAAGCTTTCTTT.

This clonotype has a count of ten or more. The chain carries TRBV7-2 and TRBJ1-3; D ambiguous. Trimming pared 3 bases from V and 0 bases from J, leaving 12 bases between. The CDR3 extends over 16 amino acids. The germline gives CDR1 SGHTA, CDR2 FQGNSA. This CDR3 is CASSFAPGLSGNTIYF. The CDR3 DNA is TGTGCCAGCAGCTTCGCGCCAGGCCTCTCTGGAAACACCATATATTTT.

The rearrangement uses TRBV6-1 and TRBJ2-3, with D possibly TRBD1 on 5 matching bases. With 1 base removed from V and 3 bases from J, the gap between germline ends came to 14 bases. Germline V gives CDR1 MNHNS, CDR2 SASEGT. The CDR3 extends over 16 amino acids. CDR3 residues: CASSEGETTVTDTQYF. CDR3 sequence (DNA): TGTGCCAGCAGTGAAGGGGAAACGACAGTTACAGATACGCAGTATTTT.

This clonotype was counted ten times or more. The chain couples TRBV7-2 to TRBJ1-3, with unresolved D. The CDR3 consists of 15 residues. V lost 4 bases, J lost 0 bases, and 10 bases lay in between. Germline V gene sequence: CDR1 SGHTA, CDR2 FQGNSA. This CDR3 reads CASSSAGASGNTIYF. The CDR3 nucleotides read TGTGCCAGCAGCTCGGCAGGAGCCTCTGGAAACACCATATATTTT.

This clonotype has more than one count but fewer than ten. The chain is built from TRBV13 and TRBJ2-5; no reliable D call. Germline V gives CDR1 PRHDT, CDR2 FYEKMQ (reference sequence). Trimming removed 6 bases from V and 2 bases from J, with 10 bases in between. The CDR3 has 13 amino acids. The CDR3 protein is CASSRNVQETQYF. The CDR3 nucleotides read TGTGCCAGCAGTAGGAATGTGCAAGAGACCCAGTACTTC.

This clonotype was seen at least ten times. The chain has TRBV11-2 and TRBJ1-3; no firm D call. From germline, CDR1 is SGHAT and CDR2 FQNNGV. Trimming left V 3 bases short and J 1 base short, with 7 bases between. This CDR3 region has 14 residues. This CDR3 reads CASSLGFSGNTIYF. For the CDR3, the DNA is TGTGCCAGCAGCTTGGGGTTTTCTGGAAACACCATATATTTT.

This clonotype was counted at least ten times. The V and J genes are TRBV6-5 and TRBJ1-5, with D perhaps TRBD1 (6 bases). Germline V gene lookup returns CDR1 MNHEY and CDR2 SVGAGI. CDR3 length: 15 amino acids. Between the trimmed V and J ends, which lost 0 bases and 5 bases, there was a span of 11 bases. The CDR3 coding sequence is TGTGCCAGCAGTTACTCGACAGGTGATCATCAGCCCCAGCATTTT. It encodes CASSYSTGDHQPQHF.

This clonotype was seen at least ten times. This chain uses TRBV28 with TRBJ2-7; 10 nucleotides agree with TRBD2. Germline V gene lookup returns CDR1 MDHEN and CDR2 SYDVKM. This CDR3 has 19 amino acids. Losses at the gene ends were 4 bases for V and 1 base for J; bases not matched to a gene: 16. The CDR3 here is CASSSIPGVGLALSYEQYF. The CDR3 nucleotides read TGTGCCAGCAGTTCTATCCCAGGGGTGGGACTAGCGCTTTCCTACGAGCAGTACTTC.

The sample holds many counts of this clonotype. The gene calls are TRBV12-3 or TRBV12-4 and TRBJ1-1; 10 positions agree with TRBD1. CDR3 size: 16 residues. The V gene end was trimmed by 3 bases and the J gene end by 1 base; junction bases not matched to a gene: 5. The CDR3 DNA sequence: TGTGCCAGCAGTTTTGACAGGGGGCACGAGAACACTGAAGCTTTCTTT. Translation: CASSFDRGHENTEAFF.

This clonotype was picked up many times. The chain couples TRBV30 to TRBJ1-1; D is perhaps TRBD1 (5 bases). Trimming took 1 base from V and 2 from J, leaving 8 bases between them. The germline gives CDR1 GTSNPN, CDR2 SVGIG (reference sequence). CDR3 length: 13 amino acids. As DNA, the CDR3 is TGTGCCTGGAGTGGACAGACTAACACTGAAGCTTTCTTT. Protein sequence: CAWSGQTNTEAFF.

This clonotype was found many times. The chain employs TRBV15 and TRBJ2-7; no definite D call. Trimming took 3 bases from V and 4 from J, leaving 10 bases between them. Germline CDR1 and CDR2: LNHNV and YYDKDF (reference sequence). The CDR3 spans 13 residues. CDR3 in amino acids: CATSSPSDYEQYF. CDR3 coding DNA: TGTGCCACCAGCAGCCCGAGCGATTACGAGCAGTACTTC.

The chain carries TRBV4-1 and TRBJ2-7, with a tentative D call TRBD1 (6 bases). V was clipped by 1 base and J by 6 bases, with 13 bases between them. Germline CDR1 reads MGHRA; CDR2 reads YSYEKL. The CDR3 extends over 14 amino acids. CDR3 in amino acids: CASSQGTDSGEQYF. In DNA form, the CDR3 reads TGCGCCAGCAGCCAAGGGACGGACAGCGGCGAGCAGTACTTC.

This chain uses TRBV6-2 or TRBV6-3 with TRBJ1-5; 7 positions agree with TRBD1. The CDR3 totals 14 residues. V lost 5 bases, J lost 6 bases, and 7 bases stayed unmatched. Germline values: CDR1 MNHEY, CDR2 SVGEGT. The CDR3 coding sequence is TGTGCCAGCAGTCCCGGGACAGCAGGTCAGCCCCAGCATTTT. Translation gives CASSPGTAGQPQHF.

V gene TRBV11-2 combines with J gene TRBJ2-5; TRBD1 agrees at 7 bases. Losses at the gene ends were 6 bases for V and 4 bases for J; bases not matched to a gene: 2. Germline CDR1 reads SGHAT; CDR2 reads FQNNGV. The CDR3 covers 12 residues. The CDR3 is CASRDRAETQYF. CDR3 nucleotides: TGTGCCAGCAGAGACAGGGCAGAGACCCAGTACTTC.

This clonotype has a count of ten or more. This sequence joins TRBV7-8 and TRBJ1-1; D remains ambiguous. Germline V gives CDR1 SGHVS, CDR2 FQNEAQ. The germline V and J ends were trimmed by 1 base and 3 bases, with 6 bases remaining between them. The CDR3 length is 13 residues. The CDR3, as DNA: TGTGCCAGCAGCTTAGGAGGGCACACTGAAGCTTTCTTT. It is translated as CASSLGGHTEAFF.

This clonotype was picked up many times. V is TRBV27 and J is TRBJ2-7, with 9 bases lining up with TRBD1. V gave up 5 bases and J gave up 3 bases; unmatched junction bases: 8. Germline V lookup: CDR1 MNHEY, CDR2 SMNVEV (reference sequence). The CDR3 is 15 residues long. As DNA, the CDR3 is TGTGCCAGCAGTCCTTTGACAGGGGGGTTCTACGAGCAGTACTTC. The encoded protein is CASSPLTGGFYEQYF.

Only a few counts were recorded for this clonotype. The chain recombines TRBV19 with TRBJ2-3; 8 bases line up with TRBD2. Germline CDR1 and CDR2: LNHDA and SQIVND (reference sequence). The J segment lost 2 bases and the V segment lost 5 bases, leaving 9 bases of the junction unmatched. The CDR3 contains 16 residues. The CDR3 sequence is CASSYGASGLTDTQYF. The CDR3 DNA reads TGTGCCAGTAGTTATGGGGCTAGCGGGCTCACAGATACGCAGTATTTT.

This clonotype was counted at least ten times. The V call is TRBV4-2, the J call TRBJ2-5; tentative D call: TRBD2 (7 bases). The ends were cut back, 1 base at V and 5 bases at J, with 17 bases in the middle. Germline V gives CDR1 LGHNA, CDR2 YNFKEQ. The CDR3 contains 16 residues. The CDR3 DNA reads TGTGCCAGCAGCCAAGGGACAGTGGCGGGAGAGGAGACCCAGTACTTC. It is translated as CASSQGTVAGEETQYF.

This clonotype appeared many times. V usage is TRBV2 and J usage is TRBJ2-7; D tentatively reads TRBD1 or TRBD2 (5 bases each). Germline V CDR1 and CDR2: SNHLY, FYNNEI. This CDR3 is 13 amino acids long. Trimming stripped 11 bases from V and 7 bases from J, with 21 bases between. The CDR3 nucleotides are TGTGCCGCGGGCAACTTCAGGGTGAATGAGCAGTACTTC. Protein sequence: CAAGNFRVNEQYF.

The table lists this clonotype with many counts. The V call is TRBV6-1, the J call TRBJ2-7; D call uncertain. V lost 6 bases, J lost 2 bases, and 17 bases lay in between. Germline loops: CDR1 MNHNS, CDR2 SASEGT. The CDR3 runs 15 residues. The CDR3 is CASSSWRLPPYEQYF. The CDR3 DNA is TGTGCCAGCAGCAGTTGGCGCCTTCCCCCCTACGAGCAGTACTTC.

This clonotype has a count of ten or more. The chain uses TRBV10-3 and TRBJ2-7; 8 bases match TRBD2. The germline V gene encodes CDR1 ENHRY and CDR2 SYGVKD. V shed 7 bases, J shed 4 bases, and the junction held 15 bases outside the gene matches. The CDR3 is 16 residues long. CDR3 coding DNA: TGTGCCATCACTTCGGATAGGGCAGCGGGGGTATACGAGCAGTACTTC. This sequence encodes CAITSDRAAGVYEQYF.